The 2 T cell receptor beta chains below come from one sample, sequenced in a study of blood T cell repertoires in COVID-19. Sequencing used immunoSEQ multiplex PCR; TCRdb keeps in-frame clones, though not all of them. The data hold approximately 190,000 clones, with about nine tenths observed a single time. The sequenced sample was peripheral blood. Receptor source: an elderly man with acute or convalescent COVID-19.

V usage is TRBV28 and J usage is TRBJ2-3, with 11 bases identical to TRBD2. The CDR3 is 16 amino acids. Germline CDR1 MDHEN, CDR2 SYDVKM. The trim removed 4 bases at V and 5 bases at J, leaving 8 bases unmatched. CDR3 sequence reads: CASSSAGLAAKDTQYF. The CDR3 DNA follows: TGTGCCAGCAGTTCCGCGGGACTAGCGGCCAAAGATACGCAGTATTTT.

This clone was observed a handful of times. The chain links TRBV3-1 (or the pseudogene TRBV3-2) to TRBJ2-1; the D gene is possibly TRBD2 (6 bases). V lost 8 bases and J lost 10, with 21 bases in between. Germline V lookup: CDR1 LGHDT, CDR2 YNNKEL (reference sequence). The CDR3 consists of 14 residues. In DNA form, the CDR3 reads TGTGCCAGCTCCTCTTTGGGGGGAGGAAGGGAGCAGTTCTTC. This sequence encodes CASSSLGGGREQFF.